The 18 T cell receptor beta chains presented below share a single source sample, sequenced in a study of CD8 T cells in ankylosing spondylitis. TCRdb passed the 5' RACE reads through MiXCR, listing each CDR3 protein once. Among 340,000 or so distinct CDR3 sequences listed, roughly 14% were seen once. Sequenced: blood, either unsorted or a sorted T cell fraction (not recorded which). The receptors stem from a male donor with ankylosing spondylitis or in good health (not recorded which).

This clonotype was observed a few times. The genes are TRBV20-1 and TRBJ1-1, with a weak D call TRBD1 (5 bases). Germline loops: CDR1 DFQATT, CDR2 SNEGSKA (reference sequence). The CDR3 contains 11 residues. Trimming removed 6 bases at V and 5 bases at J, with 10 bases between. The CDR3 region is CSAQRGTEAFF. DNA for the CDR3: TGCAGTGCCCAACGGGGGACTGAAGCTTTCTTT.

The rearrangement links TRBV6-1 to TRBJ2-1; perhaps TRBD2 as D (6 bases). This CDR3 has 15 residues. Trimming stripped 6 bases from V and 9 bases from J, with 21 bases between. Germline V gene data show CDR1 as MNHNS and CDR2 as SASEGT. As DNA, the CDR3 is TGTGCCAGCAGACCAGGGACTCTGACGTCTGGTGAGCAGTTCTTC. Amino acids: CASRPGTLTSGEQFF.

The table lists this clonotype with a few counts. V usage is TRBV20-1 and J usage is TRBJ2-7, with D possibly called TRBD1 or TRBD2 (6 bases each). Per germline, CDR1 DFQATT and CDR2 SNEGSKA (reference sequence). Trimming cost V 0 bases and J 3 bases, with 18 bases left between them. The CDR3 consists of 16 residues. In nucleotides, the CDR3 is TGCAGTGCTAGAGATGGGGGGCAGGGAACCCTCTACGAGCAGTACTTC. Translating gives CSARDGGQGTLYEQYF.

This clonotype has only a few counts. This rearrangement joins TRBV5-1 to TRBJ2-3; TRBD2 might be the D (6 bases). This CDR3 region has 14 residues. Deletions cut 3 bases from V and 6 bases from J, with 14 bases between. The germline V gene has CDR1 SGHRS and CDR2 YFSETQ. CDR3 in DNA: TGCGCCAGCAGCTCAGCGACGGGAGCTGATACGCAGTATTTT. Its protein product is CASSSATGADTQYF.

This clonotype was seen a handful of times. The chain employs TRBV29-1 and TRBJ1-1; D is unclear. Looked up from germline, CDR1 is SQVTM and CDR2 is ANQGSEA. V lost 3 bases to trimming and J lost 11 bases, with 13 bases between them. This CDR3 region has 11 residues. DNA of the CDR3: TGCAGCGTTGACCGCGGCGGTCGGGCTTTCTTT. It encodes CSVDRGGRAFF.

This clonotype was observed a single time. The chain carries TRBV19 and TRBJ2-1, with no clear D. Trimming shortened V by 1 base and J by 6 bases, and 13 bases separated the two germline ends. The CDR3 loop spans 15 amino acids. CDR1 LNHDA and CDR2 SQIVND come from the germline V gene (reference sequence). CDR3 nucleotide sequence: TGTGCCAGTAGTATAGGGCAGCCCCTAGGCAATGAGCAGTTCTTC. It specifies CASSIGQPLGNEQFF. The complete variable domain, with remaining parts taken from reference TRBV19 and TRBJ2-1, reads DGGITQSPKYLFRKEGQNVTLSCEQNLNHDAMYWYRQDPGQGLRLIYYSQIVNDFQKGDIAEGYSVSREKKESFPLTVTSAQKNPTAFYLCASSIGQPLGNEQFFGPGTRLTVL.

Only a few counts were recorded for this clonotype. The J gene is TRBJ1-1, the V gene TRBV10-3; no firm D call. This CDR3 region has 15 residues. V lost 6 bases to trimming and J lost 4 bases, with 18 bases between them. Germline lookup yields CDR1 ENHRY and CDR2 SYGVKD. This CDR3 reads CAIRQSHVEGTEAFF. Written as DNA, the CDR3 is TGTGCCATCAGACAGTCACACGTCGAGGGCACTGAAGCTTTCTTT.

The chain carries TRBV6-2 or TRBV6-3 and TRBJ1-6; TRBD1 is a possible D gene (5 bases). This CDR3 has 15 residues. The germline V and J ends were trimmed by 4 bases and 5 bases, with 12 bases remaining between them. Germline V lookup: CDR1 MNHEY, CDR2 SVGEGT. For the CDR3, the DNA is TGTGCCAGCAGTTTCGGGACCGCGCATAATTCACCCCTCCACTTT. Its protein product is CASSFGTAHNSPLHF.

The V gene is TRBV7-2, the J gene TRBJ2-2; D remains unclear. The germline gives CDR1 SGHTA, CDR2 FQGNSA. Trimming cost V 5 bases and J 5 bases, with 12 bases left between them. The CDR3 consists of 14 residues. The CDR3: CASSPPRRTGELFF. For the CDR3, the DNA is TGTGCCAGCAGCCCCCCCCGACGGACCGGGGAGCTGTTTTTT.

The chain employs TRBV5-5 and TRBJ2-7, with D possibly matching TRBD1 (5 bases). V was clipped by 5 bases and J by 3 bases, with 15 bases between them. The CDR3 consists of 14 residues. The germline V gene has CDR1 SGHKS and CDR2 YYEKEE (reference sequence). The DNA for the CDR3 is TGTGCCAGCAGATCCACAGGTGGCGGCTACGAGCAGTACTTC. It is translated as CASRSTGGGYEQYF.

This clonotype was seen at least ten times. CDR3 protein: CSAELDSRTDTQYF. The CDR3 DNA is TGCAGTGCGGAATTGGACAGCCGCACAGATACGCAGTATTTT. The rearrangement joins TRBV20-1 to TRBJ2-3; TRBD1 might be the D (6 bases). Trimming left V 6 bases short and J 1 base short, with 14 bases between. The germline CDR1 and CDR2 sequences are DFQATT and SNEGSKA (reference sequence). The CDR3 totals 14 residues.

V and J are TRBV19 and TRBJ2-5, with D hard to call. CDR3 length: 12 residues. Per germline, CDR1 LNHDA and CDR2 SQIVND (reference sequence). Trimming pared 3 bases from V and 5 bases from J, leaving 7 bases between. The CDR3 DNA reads TGTGCCAGTAGTATTGCCGGGGAGACCCAGTACTTC. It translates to CASSIAGETQYF.

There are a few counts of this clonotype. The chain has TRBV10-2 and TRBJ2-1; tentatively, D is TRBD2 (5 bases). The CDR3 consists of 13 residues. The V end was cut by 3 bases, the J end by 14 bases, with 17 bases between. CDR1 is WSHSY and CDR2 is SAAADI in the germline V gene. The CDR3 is CASSEGRVAWEFF. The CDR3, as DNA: TGCGCCAGCAGTGAAGGAAGGGTAGCGTGGGAGTTCTTC.

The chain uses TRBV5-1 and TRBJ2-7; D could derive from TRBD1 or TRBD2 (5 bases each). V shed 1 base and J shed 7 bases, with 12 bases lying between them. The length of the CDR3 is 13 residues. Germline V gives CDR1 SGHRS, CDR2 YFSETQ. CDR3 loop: CASSLWDLGEQYF. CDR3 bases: TGCGCCAGCAGCTTGTGGGACCTGGGGGAGCAGTACTTC.

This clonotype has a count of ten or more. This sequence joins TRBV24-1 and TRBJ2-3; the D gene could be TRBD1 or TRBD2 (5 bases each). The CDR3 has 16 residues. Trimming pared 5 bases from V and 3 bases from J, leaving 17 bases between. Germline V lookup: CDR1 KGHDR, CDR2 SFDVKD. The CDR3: CATSAPGRMGTDTQYF. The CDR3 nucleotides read TGTGCCACCAGTGCACCGGGACGGATGGGGACAGATACGCAGTATTTT.

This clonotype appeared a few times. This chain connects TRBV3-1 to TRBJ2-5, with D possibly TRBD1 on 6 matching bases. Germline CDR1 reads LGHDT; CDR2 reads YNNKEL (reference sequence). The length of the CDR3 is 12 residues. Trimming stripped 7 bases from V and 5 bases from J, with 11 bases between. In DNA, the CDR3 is TGTGCCAGCACCACAGGGTTGGAGACCCAGTACTTC. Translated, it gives CASTTGLETQYF.

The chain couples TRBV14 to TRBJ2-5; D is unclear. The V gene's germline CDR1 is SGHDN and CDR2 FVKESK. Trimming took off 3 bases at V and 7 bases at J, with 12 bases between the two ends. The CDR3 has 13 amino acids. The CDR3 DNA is TGTGCCAGCAGCCAGGTTTCGTGGTGGACCCAGTACTTC. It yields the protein CASSQVSWWTQYF.

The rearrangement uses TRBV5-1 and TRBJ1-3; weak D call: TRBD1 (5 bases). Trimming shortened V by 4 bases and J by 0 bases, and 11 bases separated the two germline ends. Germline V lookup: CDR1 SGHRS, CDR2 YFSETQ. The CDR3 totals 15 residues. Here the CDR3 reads CASSEQATSGNTIYF. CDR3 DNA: TGCGCCAGCAGCGAACAGGCGACCTCTGGAAACACCATATATTTT.